Listed here are 20 T cell receptor beta chains from one sample, sequenced in a study of vaccination and CD4 T cells after COVID-19. Stated treatment: approximately 9-day PBMC culture with coronavirus spike peptide pools or control peptides (ViraFEST assay). CD4+ T-cell collection from the unexposed donor predated the COVID-19 pandemic (2011-2018). An Oncomine TCR Beta short-read assay was used to sequence the DNA from cultured CD4+ T cells. TCRdb reanalysed the PCR reads using MiXCR and keeps one entry per CDR3 protein. The data show approximately 5,400 distinct CDR3 sequences, 30% to 35% seen once. The antigens these receptors bind are not known. The sequencing input was CD4+ T cells from blood, cultured in vitro. All receptors derive from a human donor in good health.

The chain is built from TRBV28 and TRBJ1-1; 7 bases are a match to TRBD1. Trimming cost V 4 bases and J 6 bases; bases outside gene matches: 11. The CDR3 covers 15 residues. CDR1 and CDR2 (germline): MDHEN, SYDVKM. The CDR3 bases are TGTGCCAGCAGTTCCAGCCAGGGGGTGGGCTCTGAAGCTTTCTTT. This sequence encodes CASSSSQGVGSEAFF.

On this clonotype itself: One junction end disagrees with the germline gene, perhaps due to a read error. The gene calls are TRBV7-7 and TRBJ2-5, with 9 bases lining up with TRBD2. Germline loops: CDR1 SSHAT, CDR2 FNYEAQ (reference sequence). This CDR3 is built from 14 residues. CDR3 nucleotides: TGTGCCAGCAATCGCGGGGGGGAGGAAGAAACCCAGTACTTC. Its translation is CASNRGGEEETQYF.

CDR3 sequence reads: CASSPQGAQETQYF. The CDR3 region has the DNA TGTGCCAGCAGCCCACAGGGGGCCCAGGAGACCCAGTACTTC. This chain links TRBV7-3 with TRBJ2-5; 9 bases are shared with TRBD1. Germline trimming cut 5 bases from V and 5 bases from J; bases unmatched to any gene: 6. CDR1 and CDR2 (germline): SGHTA, FQGTGA. The CDR3 is made up of 14 amino acids.

Only one count was recorded for this clonotype. The V and J genes are TRBV25-1 and TRBJ2-2; D not certain. V was cut by 4 bases and J by 2 bases, with 8 bases left in between. This CDR3 is 14 amino acids long. Germline CDR1 reads MGHDK; CDR2 reads SYGVNS. This CDR3 reads CASSGQINTGELFF. The CDR3 DNA sequence: TGTGCCAGCAGTGGGCAGATAAACACCGGGGAGCTGTTTTTT. Supplemented by reference TRBV25-1 and TRBJ2-2, the full variable domain reads EADIYQTPRYLVIGTGKKITLECSQTMGHDKMYWYQQDPGMELHLIHYSYGVNSTEKGDLSSESTVSRIRTEHFPLTLESARPSHTSQYLCASSGQINTGELFFGEGSRLTVL.

This sequence joins TRBV18 and TRBJ1-6; D possibly corresponds to TRBD1 (6 bases). Trimming removed 2 bases at V and 6 bases at J, with 11 bases between. The length of the CDR3 is 15 residues. CDR1 and CDR2 (germline): KGHSH, LQKENI. CDR3 residues: CASSPSGTLNSPLHF. The DNA for the CDR3 is TGTGCCAGCTCACCATCCGGGACACTTAATTCACCCCTCCACTTT.

The chain recombines TRBV6-1 with TRBJ2-1, with unresolved D. The germline V and J ends were trimmed by 5 bases and 4 bases, with 12 bases remaining between them. The CDR3 is made up of 14 amino acids. Germline lookup yields CDR1 MNHNS and CDR2 SASEGT. In DNA form, the CDR3 reads TGTGCCAGCAGTACGACCGAACAGTACAATGAGCAGTTCTTC. This encodes CASSTTEQYNEQFF.

This clonotype has just a few counts. The rearrangement joins TRBV20-1 to TRBJ1-5; 7 bases match TRBD1. V lost 5 bases and J lost 5; bases outside the gene matches: 9. CDR1 and CDR2 from the germline V gene are DFQATT and SNEGSKA (reference sequence). The CDR3 consists of 14 residues. The CDR3 sequence: CSAPEPGQYQPQHF. The CDR3 nucleotides are TGCAGTGCTCCTGAACCGGGACAGTATCAGCCCCAGCATTTT.

The chain recombines TRBV6-2 or TRBV6-3 with TRBJ2-3; TRBD2 matches 14 bases. The V segment lost 0 bases and the J segment 5 bases; nucleotides outside the gene matches: 4. The CDR3 spans 17 residues. The germline gives CDR1 MNHEY, CDR2 SVGEGT. DNA of the CDR3: TGTGCCAGCAGTTACTCCGGGACTAGCGGGGGTTTAGATACGCAGTATTTT. Its translation: CASSYSGTSGGLDTQYF.

This clonotype was detected only a few times. The rearrangement links TRBV6-5 to TRBJ1-1; unclear D gene. Trimming cost V 0 bases and J 5 bases, with 13 bases left between them. Germline loops: CDR1 MNHEY, CDR2 SVGAGI. CDR3 length: 15 amino acids. DNA of the CDR3: TGTGCCAGCAGTTACTCGCCAGGCCAAGGAACTGAAGCTTTCTTT. The encoded protein is CASSYSPGQGTEAFF.

This clonotype was seen only a few times. The chain links TRBV19 to TRBJ1-2; D remains ambiguous. The germline CDR1 and CDR2 sequences are LNHDA and SQIVND (reference sequence). Trimming left V 4 bases short and J 6 bases short, with 15 bases between. The CDR3 sequence is 14 residues long. Written as DNA, the CDR3 is TGTGCCAGTAGTAGTATCGAGGAGGATGATGGCTACACCTTC. It yields the protein CASSSIEEDDGYTF.

This chain uses TRBV6-2 or TRBV6-3 with TRBJ1-1; D gene uncertain. This CDR3 comprises 14 residues. V shed 4 bases and J shed 1 base, with 10 bases lying between them. From germline, CDR1 is MNHEY and CDR2 SVGEGT. CDR3 amino acids: CASSWAVGNTEAFF. CDR3 in DNA: TGTGCCAGCAGTTGGGCGGTAGGGAACACTGAAGCTTTCTTT.

This clonotype showed up just a few times. The chain recombines TRBV10-2 with TRBJ2-1, with D unresolved. CDR3 length: 13 residues. Germline assignment: CDR1 WSHSY and CDR2 SAAADI. V was pared by 7 bases and J by 0 bases, with 7 bases between. The CDR3 sequence: CASIRSSYNEQFF. CDR3 DNA: TGCGCCAGCATCAGGAGCTCCTACAATGAGCAGTTCTTC.

This clonotype was seen more than once but under ten times. CDR3 bases: TGTGCCAGCAGTGAAGCCGCCGGACAGGGGATAGAGACCCAGTACTTC. Translated: CASSEAAGQGIETQYF. The chain combines TRBV6-1 with TRBJ2-5; 9 bases are a match to TRBD1. The CDR3 is made up of 16 amino acids. V was clipped by 0 bases and J by 4 bases; unmatched bases: 6. Germline values: CDR1 MNHNS, CDR2 SASEGT.

This clonotype was found a few times. The genes are TRBV2 and TRBJ2-6; 8 positions match TRBD1. Unmatched junction bases numbered 4, after V lost 7 bases and J lost 2 bases. Germline assignment: CDR1 SNHLY and CDR2 FYNNEI. This CDR3 region has 15 residues. CDR3 region: CASIRQGTGANVLTF. CDR3 DNA sequence: TGTGCCAGCATTCGACAGGGGACTGGGGCCAACGTCCTGACTTTC.

This chain uses TRBV6-1 with TRBJ2-1; 11 nucleotides match TRBD2. Germline values: CDR1 MNHNS, CDR2 SASEGT. This CDR3 has 15 residues. V was pared by 1 base and J by 4 bases, with 0 bases of the junction left unmatched. For the CDR3, the DNA is TGTGCCAGCAGTGAAGTAGCGGGGGGGTACAATGAGCAGTTCTTC. It is translated as CASSEVAGGYNEQFF.

Only a few counts were recorded for this clonotype. The V gene is TRBV20-1, the J gene TRBJ1-1; D is possibly TRBD1 (5 bases). Between the trimmed V and J ends, which lost 6 bases and 3 bases, there was a span of 17 bases. Germline V gene sequence: CDR1 DFQATT, CDR2 SNEGSKA (reference sequence). This CDR3 is 14 amino acids long. The CDR3 is CSARRGGAHTEAFF. The CDR3 bases are TGCAGTGCAAGGAGGGGAGGGGCCCACACTGAAGCTTTCTTT.

This clonotype was counted a few times. The J gene is TRBJ1-2, the V gene TRBV14, with D perhaps matching TRBD1 (5 bases). V lost 2 bases and J 5 bases, leaving 12 bases between the germline ends. The CDR3 extends over 14 amino acids. CDR1 and CDR2 (germline): SGHDN, FVKESK. CDR3 sequence reads: CASSQQGSPYGYTF. The CDR3 coding sequence is TGTGCCAGCAGCCAACAGGGAAGCCCATATGGCTACACCTTC.

This clonotype was detected once. The chain uses TRBV5-1 and TRBJ2-5, with 12 bases matching TRBD2. This CDR3 is built from 16 residues. Trimming took 1 base from V and 2 from J; bases not matched to a gene: 3. Germline V gene lookup returns CDR1 SGHRS and CDR2 YFSETQ. This chain's CDR3 is CASSLILAGGQETQYF. CDR3 in DNA: TGCGCCAGCAGCTTGATTCTAGCGGGGGGGCAAGAGACCCAGTACTTC.

This clonotype was seen a handful of times. CDR3 sequence: CAWRDTGGAFF. CDR3 coding DNA: TGTGCCTGGAGGGATACAGGTGGGGCTTTCTTT. The rearrangement links TRBV30 to TRBJ1-1; possibly TRBD1 for D (5 bases). The ends were cut back, 3 bases at V and 11 bases at J, with 13 bases in the middle. The CDR3 has 11 residues. Germline assignment: CDR1 GTSNPN and CDR2 SVGIG (reference sequence).

The CDR3 DNA follows: TGTGCCAGCAGTTACGAGGGACAGTCCGCAACCAATTCACCCCTCCACTTT. Protein sequence: CASSYEGQSATNSPLHF. V gene TRBV6-5 combines with J gene TRBJ1-6; TRBD1 agrees at 7 bases. V lost 2 bases and J lost 7; bases outside the gene matches: 11. Germline V lookup: CDR1 MNHEY, CDR2 SVGAGI. The CDR3 covers 17 residues.